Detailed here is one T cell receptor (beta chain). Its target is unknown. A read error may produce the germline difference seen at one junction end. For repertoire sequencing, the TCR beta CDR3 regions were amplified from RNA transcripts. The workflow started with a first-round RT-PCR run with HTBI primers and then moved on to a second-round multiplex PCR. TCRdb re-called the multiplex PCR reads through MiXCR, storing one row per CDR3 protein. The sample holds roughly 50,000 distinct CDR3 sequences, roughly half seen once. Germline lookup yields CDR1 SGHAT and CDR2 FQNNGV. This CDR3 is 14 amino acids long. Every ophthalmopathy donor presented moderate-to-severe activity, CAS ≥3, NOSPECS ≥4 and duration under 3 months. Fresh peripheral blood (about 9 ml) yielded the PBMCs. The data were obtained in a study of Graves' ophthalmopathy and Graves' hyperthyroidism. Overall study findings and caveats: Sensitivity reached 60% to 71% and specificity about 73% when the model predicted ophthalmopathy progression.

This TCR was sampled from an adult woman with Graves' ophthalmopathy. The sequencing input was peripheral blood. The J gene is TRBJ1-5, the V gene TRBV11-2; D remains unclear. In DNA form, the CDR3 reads TGTGCCTGCAGCTCAGGCGCGGTAAATCAGCCTCAGCATTTT. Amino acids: CACSSGAVNQPQHF.